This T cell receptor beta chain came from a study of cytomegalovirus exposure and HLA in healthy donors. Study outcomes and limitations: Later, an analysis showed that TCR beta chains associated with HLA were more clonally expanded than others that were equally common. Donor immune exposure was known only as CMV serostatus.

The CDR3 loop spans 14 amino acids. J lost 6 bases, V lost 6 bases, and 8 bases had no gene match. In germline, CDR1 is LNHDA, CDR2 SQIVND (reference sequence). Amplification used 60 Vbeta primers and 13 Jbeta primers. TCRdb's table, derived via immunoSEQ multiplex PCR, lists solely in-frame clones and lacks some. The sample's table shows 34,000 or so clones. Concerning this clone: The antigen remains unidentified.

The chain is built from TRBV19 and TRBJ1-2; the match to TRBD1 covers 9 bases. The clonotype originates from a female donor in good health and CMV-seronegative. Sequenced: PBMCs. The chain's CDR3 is CASSGDRVLNGYTF. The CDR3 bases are TGTGCCAGTAGCGGGGACAGGGTCCTCAATGGCTACACCTTC.